Listed here are 14 T cell receptor beta chains from one sample, sequenced in a study of CD8+CD57+ T cells in acquired aplastic anemia. CDR3 and TCR beta VDJ profiling relied on a genomic DNA template. TCRdb independently ran MiXCR on the reads; one entry per CDR3 protein. Counted here are 95,000 to 150,000 distinct CDR3 sequences, approximately 36% occurring once; the ten biggest clones make up approximately 2.6%. CD8+CD57+ cell expansion, shown by flow cytometry, had occurred in the patients selected for sequencing. The material sequenced was sorted CD4+, CD8+, or CD8+CD57+ T cells (not recorded which) from PBMCs. These receptor sequences come from a human donor with aplastic anemia.

This clonotype was counted ten times or more. The chain links TRBV5-1 to TRBJ1-2; D gene unclear. V lost 0 bases, J lost 8 bases, and 11 bases lay in between. In germline, CDR1 is SGHRS, CDR2 YFSETQ. The CDR3 sequence is 13 residues long. The chain's CDR3 is CASSLEALYGYTF. The CDR3, as DNA: TGCGCCAGCAGCTTGGAGGCCCTATACGGCTACACCTTC.

The V call is TRBV15, the J call TRBJ2-7, with D perhaps matching TRBD1 (7 bases). The CDR3 runs 18 residues. Trimming left V 4 bases short and J 3 bases short, with 25 bases between. The V gene's germline CDR1 is LNHNV and CDR2 YYDKDF (reference sequence). This CDR3 reads CATSNFEGGRGAVYEQYF. The CDR3 DNA follows: TGTGCCACCAGCAACTTTGAGGGGGGCAGGGGGGCGGTCTACGAGCAGTACTTC.

The CDR3: CASGVGPEQYF. The CDR3 nucleotides are TGCGCCAGCGGGGTCGGGCCTGAGCAGTACTTC. The J gene is TRBJ2-7, the V gene TRBV5-1, with D hard to call. V was trimmed by 7 bases and J by 7 bases, leaving 12 bases between them. CDR3 length equals 11 residues. Germline loops: CDR1 SGHRS, CDR2 YFSETQ.

The chain couples TRBV29-1 to TRBJ1-6; 9 nucleotides agree with TRBD1. Per the germline V gene, CDR1 is SQVTM and CDR2 is ANQGSEA. CDR3 size: 13 residues. Losses at the gene ends were 4 bases for V and 7 bases for J; bases not matched to a gene: 2. CDR3 nucleotides: TGCAGCGTTGGGACAGGGGAAAATTCACCCCTCCACTTT. Protein product: CSVGTGENSPLHF.

The table lists this clonotype with many counts. The chain is built from TRBV11-2 and TRBJ2-5; D is perhaps TRBD2 (5 bases). The CDR3 runs to 13 residues. V was pared by 6 bases and J by 5 bases, with 13 bases between. Germline-derived CDR1 and CDR2 are SGHAT and FQNNGV. The CDR3 sequence: CASSKNPGETQYF. The CDR3 DNA reads as TGTGCCAGCAGTAAGAATCCGGGGGAGACCCAGTACTTC. Variable domain in full (rest from reference TRBV11-2 and TRBJ2-5): EAGVAQSPRYKIIEKRQSVAFWCNPISGHATLYWYQQILGQGPKLLIQFQNNGVVDDSQLPKDRFSAERLKGVDSTLKIQPAKLEDSAVYLCASSKNPGETQYFGPGTRLLVL.

The chain recombines TRBV7-3 with TRBJ2-1, with 9 bases fitting TRBD2. Per germline, CDR1 SGHTA and CDR2 FQGTGA. The CDR3 has 13 amino acids. Trimming cost V 10 bases and J 8 bases; bases outside gene matches: 9. The CDR3 loop is CATSDVAGDEQFF. Here the CDR3 DNA reads TGTGCCACCAGTGATGTAGCGGGGGATGAGCAGTTCTTC.

This clonotype was counted many times. This rearrangement joins TRBV7-2 to TRBJ1-6; possibly TRBD1 for D (5 bases). The CDR3 runs 15 residues. Germline lookup yields CDR1 SGHTA and CDR2 FQGNSA. The V end was cut by 2 bases, the J end by 7 bases, with 12 bases between. The CDR3 DNA sequence: TGTGCCAGCAGCTTAACGCCCGGGGCCAATTCACCCCTCCACTTT. It specifies CASSLTPGANSPLHF.

This clonotype came up many times. The V call is TRBV2, the J call TRBJ1-2; D is perhaps TRBD1 (5 bases). V lost 4 bases and J lost 3, with 12 bases in between. From germline, CDR1 is SNHLY and CDR2 FYNNEI. This CDR3 is built from 14 residues. This CDR3 reads CASSVSIGDYGYTF. The CDR3 DNA reads TGTGCCAGCAGTGTTTCCATAGGGGACTATGGCTACACCTTC.

This sequence joins TRBV20-1 and TRBJ2-7; 9 positions agree with TRBD2. After removal of 2 bases from V and 5 bases from J, the junction contained 4 bases not matched to a gene. This CDR3 contains 13 residues. Germline loops: CDR1 DFQATT, CDR2 SNEGSKA (reference sequence). The CDR3 sequence is CSARLAGVHEQYF. In DNA form, the CDR3 reads TGCAGTGCTAGATTAGCGGGGGTCCACGAGCAGTACTTC.

This clonotype was observed a few times. V is TRBV10-1 and J is TRBJ2-7; the D gene is possibly TRBD1 (6 bases). From germline, CDR1 is WNHNN and CDR2 SYGVQD (reference sequence). The CDR3 extends over 17 amino acids. Trimming left V 4 bases short and J 1 base short, with 20 bases between. CDR3 sequence (DNA): TGCGCCAGCAGTGCAGGACCCGGGACATCGGTATCCTACGAGCAGTACTTC. This sequence encodes CASSAGPGTSVSYEQYF.

This clonotype has a handful of counts. The chain joins TRBV30 to TRBJ1-3, with 11 positions matching TRBD1. This CDR3 region has 14 residues. CDR1 and CDR2 (germline): GTSNPN, SVGIG (reference sequence). The V gene end was trimmed by 5 bases and the J gene end by 0 bases; junction bases not matched to a gene: 0. This chain's CDR3 is CAWGTGGSGNTIYF. The CDR3 DNA sequence: TGTGCCTGGGGGACAGGGGGCTCTGGAAACACCATATATTTT.

The genes are TRBV10-3 and TRBJ2-1, with a possible D match to TRBD2 (6 bases). Germline V gene lookup returns CDR1 ENHRY and CDR2 SYGVKD. This CDR3 has 16 residues. Trimming pared 5 bases from V and 3 bases from J, leaving 17 bases between. CDR3 sequence: CAISIHGGTGYNEQFF. CDR3 nucleotide sequence: TGTGCCATCAGTATACACGGTGGGACTGGCTACAATGAGCAGTTCTTC.

The sample holds many counts of this clonotype. V is TRBV20-1 and J is TRBJ2-3; a weak D match, TRBD1 (5 bases). Looked up from germline, CDR1 is DFQATT and CDR2 is SNEGSKA (reference sequence). This CDR3 comprises 13 residues. Deletions cut 4 bases from V and 3 bases from J, with 11 bases between. CDR3 amino acids: CSANRPGTDTQYF. CDR3 sequence (DNA): TGCAGTGCTAACAGGCCCGGGACAGATACGCAGTATTTT.

Ten or more counts support this clonotype. V gene TRBV4-3 combines with J gene TRBJ1-6, with D perhaps matching TRBD1 (5 bases). Trimming removed 0 bases from V and 8 bases from J, with 11 bases in between. CDR1 is LGHNA, CDR2 YSLEER, per germline. This CDR3 contains 15 residues. The chain's CDR3 is CASSQESRGYSPLHF. The CDR3 DNA sequence: TGCGCCAGCAGCCAAGAGTCTCGGGGGTATTCACCCCTCCACTTT.